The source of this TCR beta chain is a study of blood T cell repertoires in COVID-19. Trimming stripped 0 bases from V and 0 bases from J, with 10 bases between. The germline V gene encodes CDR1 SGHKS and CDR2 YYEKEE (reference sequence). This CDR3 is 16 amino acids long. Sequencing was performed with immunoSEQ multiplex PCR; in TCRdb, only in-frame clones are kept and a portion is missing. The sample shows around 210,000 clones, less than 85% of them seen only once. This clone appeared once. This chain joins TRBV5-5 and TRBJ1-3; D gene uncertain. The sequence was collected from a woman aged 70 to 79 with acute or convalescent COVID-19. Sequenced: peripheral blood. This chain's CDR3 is CASSLGLLRSGNTIYF. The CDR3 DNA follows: TGTGCCAGCAGCTTGGGACTTCTTCGCTCTGGAAACACCATATATTTT.